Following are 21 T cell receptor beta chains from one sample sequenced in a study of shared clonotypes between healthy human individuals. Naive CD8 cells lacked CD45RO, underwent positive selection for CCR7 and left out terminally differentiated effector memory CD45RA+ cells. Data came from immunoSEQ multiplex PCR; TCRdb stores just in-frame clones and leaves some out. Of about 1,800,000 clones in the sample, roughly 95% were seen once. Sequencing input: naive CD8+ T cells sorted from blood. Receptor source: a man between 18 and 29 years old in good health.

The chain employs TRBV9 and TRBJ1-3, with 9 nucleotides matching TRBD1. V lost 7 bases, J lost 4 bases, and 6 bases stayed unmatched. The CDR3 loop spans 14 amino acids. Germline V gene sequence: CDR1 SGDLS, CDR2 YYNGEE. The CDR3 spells CASQPGQGGNTIYF. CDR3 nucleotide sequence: TGTGCCAGCCAACCGGGACAGGGAGGAAACACCATATATTTT.

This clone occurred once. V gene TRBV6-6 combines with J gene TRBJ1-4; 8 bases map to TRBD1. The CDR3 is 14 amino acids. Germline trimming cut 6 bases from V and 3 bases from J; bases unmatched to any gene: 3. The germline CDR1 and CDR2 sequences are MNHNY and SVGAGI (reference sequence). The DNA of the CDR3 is TGTGCCAGCAGCTGGGACAGGCCTAATGAAAAACTGTTTTTT. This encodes CASSWDRPNEKLFF.

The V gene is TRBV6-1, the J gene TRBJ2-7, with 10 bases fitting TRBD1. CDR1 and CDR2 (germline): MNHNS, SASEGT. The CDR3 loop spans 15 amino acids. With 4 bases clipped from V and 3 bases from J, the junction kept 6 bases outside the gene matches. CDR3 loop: CASSAPDRGFYEQYF. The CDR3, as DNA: TGTGCCAGCAGTGCCCCGGACAGGGGGTTCTACGAGCAGTACTTC.

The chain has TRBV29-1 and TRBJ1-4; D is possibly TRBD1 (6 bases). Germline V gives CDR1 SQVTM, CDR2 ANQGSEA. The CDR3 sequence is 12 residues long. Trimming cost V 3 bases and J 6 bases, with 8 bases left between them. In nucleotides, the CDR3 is TGCAGCGTTGACGCAGGGGATGAAAAACTGTTTTTT. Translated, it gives CSVDAGDEKLFF.

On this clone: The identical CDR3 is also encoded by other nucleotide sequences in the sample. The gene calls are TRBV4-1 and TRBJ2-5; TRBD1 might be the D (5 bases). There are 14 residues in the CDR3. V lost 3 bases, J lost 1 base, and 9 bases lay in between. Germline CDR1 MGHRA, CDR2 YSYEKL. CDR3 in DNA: TGCGCCAGCAGCCAGCCTCAGGGCCAAGAGACCCAGTACTTC. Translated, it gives CASSQPQGQETQYF.

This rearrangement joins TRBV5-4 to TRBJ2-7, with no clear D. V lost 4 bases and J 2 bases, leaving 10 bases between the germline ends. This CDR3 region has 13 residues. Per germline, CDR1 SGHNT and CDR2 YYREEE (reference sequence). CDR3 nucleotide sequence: TGTGCCAGCAGCAAGAGTGTGGCCTACGAGCAGTACTTC. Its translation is CASSKSVAYEQYF.

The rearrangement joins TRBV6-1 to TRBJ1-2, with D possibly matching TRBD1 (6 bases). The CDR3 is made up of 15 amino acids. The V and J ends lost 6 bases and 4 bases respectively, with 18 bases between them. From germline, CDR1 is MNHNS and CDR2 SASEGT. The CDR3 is CASSSLDSNFYGYTF. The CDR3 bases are TGTGCCAGCAGCTCGTTGGACAGCAACTTCTATGGCTACACCTTC.

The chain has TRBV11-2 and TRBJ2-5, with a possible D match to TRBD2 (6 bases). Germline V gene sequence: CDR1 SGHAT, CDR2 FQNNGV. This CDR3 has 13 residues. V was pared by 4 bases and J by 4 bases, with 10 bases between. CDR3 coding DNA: TGTGCCAGCAGCTCGTACGGGGGAGAGACCCAGTACTTC. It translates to CASSSYGGETQYF. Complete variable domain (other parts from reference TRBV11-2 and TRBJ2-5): EAGVAQSPRYKIIEKRQSVAFWCNPISGHATLYWYQQILGQGPKLLIQFQNNGVVDDSQLPKDRFSAERLKGVDSTLKIQPAKLEDSAVYLCASSSYGGETQYFGPGTRLLVL.

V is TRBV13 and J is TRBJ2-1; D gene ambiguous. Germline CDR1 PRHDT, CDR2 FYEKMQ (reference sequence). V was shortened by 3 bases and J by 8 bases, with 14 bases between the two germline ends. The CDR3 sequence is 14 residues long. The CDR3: CASSFWTRRDEQFF. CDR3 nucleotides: TGTGCCAGCAGCTTCTGGACGAGACGGGATGAGCAGTTCTTC. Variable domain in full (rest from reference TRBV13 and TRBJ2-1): AAGVIQSPRHLIKEKRETATLKCYPIPRHDTVYWYQQGPGQDPQFLISFYEKMQSDKGSIPDRFSAQQFSDYHSELNMSSLELGDSALYFCASSFWTRRDEQFFGPGTRLTVL.

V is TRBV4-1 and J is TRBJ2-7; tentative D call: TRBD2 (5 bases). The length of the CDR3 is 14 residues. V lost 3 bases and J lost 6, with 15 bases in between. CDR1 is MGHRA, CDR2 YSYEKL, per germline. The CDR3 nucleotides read TGCGCCAGCAGCCAGGAGGAAGGGTCGCGCGAGCAGTACTTC. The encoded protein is CASSQEEGSREQYF.

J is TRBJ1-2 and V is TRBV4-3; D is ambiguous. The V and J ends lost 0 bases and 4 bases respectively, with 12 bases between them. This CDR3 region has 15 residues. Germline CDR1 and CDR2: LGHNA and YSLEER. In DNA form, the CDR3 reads TGCGCCAGCAGCCAAGAGGGGTTAGGAGGCTATGGCTACACCTTC. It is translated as CASSQEGLGGYGYTF.

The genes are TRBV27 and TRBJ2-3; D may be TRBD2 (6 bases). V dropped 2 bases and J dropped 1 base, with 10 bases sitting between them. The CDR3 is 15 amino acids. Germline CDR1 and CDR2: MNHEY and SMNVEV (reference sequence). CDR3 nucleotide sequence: TGTGCCAGCAGTTTAGGGCGGGGCCGCACAGATACGCAGTATTTT. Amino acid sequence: CASSLGRGRTDTQYF.

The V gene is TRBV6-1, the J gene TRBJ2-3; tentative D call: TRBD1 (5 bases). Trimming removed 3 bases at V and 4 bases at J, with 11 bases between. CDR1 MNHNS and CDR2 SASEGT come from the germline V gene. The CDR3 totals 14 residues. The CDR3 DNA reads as TGTGCCAGCAGTGACGGGCAGGGTTCAGATACGCAGTATTTT. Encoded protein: CASSDGQGSDTQYF.

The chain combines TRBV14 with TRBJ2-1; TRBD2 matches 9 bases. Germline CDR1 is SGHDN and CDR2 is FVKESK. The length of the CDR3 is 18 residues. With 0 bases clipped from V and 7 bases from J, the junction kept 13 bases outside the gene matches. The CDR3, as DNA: TGTGCCAGCAGCCAAGATCAGGTAGCGGGAGTAATTTGGAATGAGCAGTTCTTC. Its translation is CASSQDQVAGVIWNEQFF. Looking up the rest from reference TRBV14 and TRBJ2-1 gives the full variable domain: EAGVTQFPSHSVIEKGQTVTLRCDPISGHDNLYWYRRVMGKEIKFLLHFVKESKQDESGMPNNRFLAERTGGTYSTLKVQPAELEDSGVYFCASSQDQVAGVIWNEQFFGPGTRLTVL.

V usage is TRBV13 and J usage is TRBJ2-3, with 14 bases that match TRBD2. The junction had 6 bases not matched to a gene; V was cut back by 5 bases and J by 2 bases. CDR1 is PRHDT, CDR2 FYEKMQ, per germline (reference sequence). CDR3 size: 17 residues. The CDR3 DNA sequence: TGTGCCAGCAGCATCCCGGGACTAGCGGGGGTCACAGATACGCAGTATTTT. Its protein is CASSIPGLAGVTDTQYF.

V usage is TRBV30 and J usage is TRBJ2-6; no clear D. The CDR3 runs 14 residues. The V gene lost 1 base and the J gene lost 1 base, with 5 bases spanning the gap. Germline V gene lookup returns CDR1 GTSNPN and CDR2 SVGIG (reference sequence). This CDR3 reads CAWSGESGANVLTF. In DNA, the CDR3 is TGTGCCTGGAGTGGGGAATCTGGGGCCAACGTCCTGACTTTC.

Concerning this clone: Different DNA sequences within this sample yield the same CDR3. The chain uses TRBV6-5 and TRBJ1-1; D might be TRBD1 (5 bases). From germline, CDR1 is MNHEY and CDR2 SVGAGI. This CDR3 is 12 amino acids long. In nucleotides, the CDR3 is TGTGCTACCATACAGGCAGGCACTGAAGCTTTCTTT. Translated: CATIQAGTEAFF.

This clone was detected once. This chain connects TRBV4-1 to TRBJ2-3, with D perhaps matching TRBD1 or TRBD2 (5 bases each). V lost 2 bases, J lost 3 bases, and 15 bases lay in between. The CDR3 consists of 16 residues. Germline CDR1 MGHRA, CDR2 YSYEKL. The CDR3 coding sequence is TGCGCCAGCAGCCAAAGCGGAGGCAGGGAAACAGATACGCAGTATTTT. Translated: CASSQSGGRETDTQYF.

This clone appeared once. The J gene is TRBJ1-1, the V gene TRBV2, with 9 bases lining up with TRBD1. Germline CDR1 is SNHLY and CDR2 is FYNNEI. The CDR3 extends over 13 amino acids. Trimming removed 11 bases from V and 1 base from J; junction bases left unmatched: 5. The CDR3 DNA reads TGTGCCGTTACAGGGGGCACGAACACTGAAGCTTTCTTT. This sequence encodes CAVTGGTNTEAFF.

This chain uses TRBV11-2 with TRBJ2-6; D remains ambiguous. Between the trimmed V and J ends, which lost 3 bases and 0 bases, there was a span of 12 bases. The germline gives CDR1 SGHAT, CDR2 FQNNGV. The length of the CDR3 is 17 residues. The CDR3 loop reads CASSLYKGNSGANVLTF. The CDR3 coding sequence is TGTGCCAGCAGCTTGTATAAGGGAAACTCTGGGGCCAACGTCCTGACTTTC.

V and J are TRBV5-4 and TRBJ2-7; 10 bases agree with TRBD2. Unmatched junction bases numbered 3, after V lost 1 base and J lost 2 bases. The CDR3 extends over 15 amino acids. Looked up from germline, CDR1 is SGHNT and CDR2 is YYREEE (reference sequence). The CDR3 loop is CASSLQLAGPYEQYF. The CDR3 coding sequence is TGTGCCAGCAGCTTGCAACTAGCGGGACCCTACGAGCAGTACTTC.